This T cell receptor beta chain emerged from a study of early T cells in non-severe SARS-CoV-2 infection. Study-level information: Bulk RNA taken from unsorted whole blood was sequenced, leaving chains unpaired.

For this clonotype: Its antigen is unidentified.

Trimming pared 4 bases from V and 1 base from J, leaving 11 bases between. The CDR3 totals 15 residues. Germline CDR1 is LGHDT and CDR2 is YNNKEL (reference sequence). Whole-study findings and limits: There was a bias toward anti-spike CD8 responses in VDJdb matching, which missed private and CD4 specificities.

MiXCR was run by TCRdb on the 5' RACE reads, yielding one entry per CDR3 protein. The profile covers 57,000 or so distinct CDR3 sequences, with around 12% appearing a single time and over 1% taken by the ten largest. This receptor was taken from an adult who was a healthcare worker with PCR-confirmed SARS-CoV-2 infection or an uninfected control (not recorded which). The donor label of this sample is uncertain. Sequencing used whole blood, obtained at baseline. The J gene is TRBJ1-5, the V gene TRBV3-1; no definite D call. CDR3 sequence (DNA): TGTGCCAGCAGCCCTACGGCGGCCAGCAATCAGCCCCAGCATTTT. Its protein is CASSPTAASNQPQHF.